This entry lists 28 T cell receptor beta chains sequenced from one sample in a study of T cell responses to AZD1222 COVID-19 vaccine. Only in-frame clones appear in the TCRdb table, and some are missing; sequencing was by immunoSEQ multiplex PCR. This sample has approximately 190,000 clones, with 80% to 95% found just once. The sequencing used peripheral blood, collected on day 0 of AZD1222 vaccination. Receptor source: an adult in good health.

The chain uses TRBV5-1 and TRBJ2-1; 7 bases are a match to TRBD1. CDR1 and CDR2 from the germline V gene are SGHRS and YFSETQ. V shed 4 bases, J shed 4 bases, and the junction held 8 bases outside the gene matches. The length of the CDR3 is 15 residues. In DNA, the CDR3 is TGCGCCAGCAGCGCTTCCGGGACAGATTACAATGAGCAGTTCTTC. It specifies CASSASGTDYNEQFF.

The J gene is TRBJ2-7, the V gene TRBV3-1 (or the pseudogene TRBV3-2), with TRBD1 identical over 7 bases. The CDR3 runs 16 residues. V dropped 1 base and J dropped 5; count of bases not matched to a gene: 11. Germline V CDR1 and CDR2: LGHDT, YNNKEL (reference sequence). CDR3 sequence: CASSQVDYRGSDEQYF. The CDR3 nucleotides are TGTGCCAGCAGCCAAGTCGACTACAGGGGTAGCGACGAGCAGTACTTC.

This clone was detected a few times. This rearrangement joins TRBV5-1 to TRBJ2-7; 11 nucleotides match TRBD2. From germline, CDR1 is SGHRS and CDR2 YFSETQ. The CDR3 runs to 15 residues. The V and J ends lost 0 bases and 3 bases, in that order; junction bases with no gene match: 2. The DNA for the CDR3 is TGCGCCAGCAGCTTGGCAGGACTAGCGGGCTACGAGCAGTACTTC. Amino acids: CASSLAGLAGYEQYF.

The chain recombines TRBV6-5 with TRBJ2-1; the D gene is possibly TRBD2 (5 bases). CDR1 MNHEY and CDR2 SVGAGI come from the germline V gene. The CDR3 sequence is 13 residues long. Trimming pared 6 bases from V and 0 bases from J, leaving 6 bases between. This chain's CDR3 is CASRGSSYNEQFF. The CDR3 DNA reads as TGTGCCAGCAGGGGGAGCTCCTACAATGAGCAGTTCTTC.

This clone showed up just a few times. This chain joins TRBV6-5 and TRBJ1-2; tentative D call: TRBD1 (5 bases). The CDR3 sequence is 16 residues long. The V end was cut by 0 bases, the J end by 3 bases, with 14 bases between. The V gene's germline CDR1 is MNHEY and CDR2 SVGAGI. CDR3: CASSYSSRGGHYGYTF. The CDR3 DNA reads as TGTGCCAGCAGTTACTCCTCGCGGGGGGGACACTATGGCTACACCTTC.

The rearrangement links TRBV5-4 to TRBJ2-1, with 9 positions matching TRBD1. J gave up 3 bases and V 4 bases, and 11 bases lay outside the gene matches. Germline loops: CDR1 SGHNT, CDR2 YYREEE (reference sequence). The CDR3 is made up of 17 amino acids. Here the CDR3 DNA reads TGTGCCAGCAGCATTTACAGGGGGCGGTTTCTCTACAATGAGCAGTTCTTC. Translated, it gives CASSIYRGRFLYNEQFF.

The V call is TRBV6-2 or TRBV6-3, the J call TRBJ1-1; the match to TRBD1 covers 8 bases. The CDR3 runs 15 residues. The V gene's germline CDR1 is MNHEY and CDR2 SVGEGT. Trimming cost V 0 bases and J 10 bases; bases outside gene matches: 10. The CDR3, as DNA: TGTGCCAGCAGTTACTCGATTTCCAAGACAGGGGCAGCTTTCTTT. It yields the protein CASSYSISKTGAAFF.

This chain uses TRBV3-1 (or the pseudogene TRBV3-2) with TRBJ1-1; D possibly corresponds to TRBD1 (5 bases). Trimming took off 2 bases at V and 5 bases at J, with 15 bases between the two ends. The germline CDR1 and CDR2 sequences are LGHDT and YNNKEL (reference sequence). This CDR3 has 15 residues. The DNA for the CDR3 is TGTGCCAGCAGCCAAAGTAGGGGCCTCCTTACTGAAGCTTTCTTT. Its translation: CASSQSRGLLTEAFF.

The V and J genes are TRBV29-1 and TRBJ1-1, with D hard to call. From germline, CDR1 is SQVTM and CDR2 ANQGSEA. CDR3 length: 13 residues. V gave up 3 bases and J gave up 1 base, with 9 bases separating them. CDR3 coding DNA: TGCAGCGTTGAGCGGCAGAAGAACACTGAAGCTTTCTTT. Translated: CSVERQKNTEAFF.

The chain recombines TRBV7-2 with TRBJ2-7; D is unresolved. CDR3 length: 12 residues. The germline V gene has CDR1 SGHTA and CDR2 FQGNSA. V was cut by 3 bases and J by 2 bases, with 5 bases left in between. The CDR3 DNA reads TGTGCCAGCAGCTTCAACGCCTACGAGCAGTACTTC. Its translation: CASSFNAYEQYF.

The chain uses TRBV10-2 and TRBJ1-3, with a weak D call TRBD1 (5 bases). The V end was cut by 1 base, the J end by 0 bases, with 7 bases between. CDR1 and CDR2 from the germline V gene are WSHSY and SAAADI. The CDR3 is 15 residues long. The CDR3 reads CASSELGDSGNTIYF. CDR3 nucleotides: TGCGCCAGCAGTGAGTTGGGGGACTCTGGAAACACCATATATTTT.

The rearrangement uses TRBV7-2 and TRBJ1-5, with D possibly TRBD1 on 5 matching bases. Per the germline V gene, CDR1 is SGHTA and CDR2 is FQGNSA. V lost 1 base to trimming and J lost 6 bases, with 13 bases between them. CDR3 length: 15 residues. CDR3 bases: TGTGCCAGCAGCTTAGGGTGGGCAGGGCGTCAGCCCCAGCATTTT. Translated, it gives CASSLGWAGRQPQHF.

The rearrangement uses TRBV28 and TRBJ1-1; no clear D. Per germline, CDR1 MDHEN and CDR2 SYDVKM. The CDR3 extends over 14 amino acids. Trimming took off 5 bases at V and 0 bases at J, with 10 bases between the two ends. The CDR3 bases are TGTGCCAGCAGTATTGGGGTGGTGAACACTGAAGCTTTCTTT. This encodes CASSIGVVNTEAFF.

The chain uses TRBV18 and TRBJ2-6; D call uncertain. The CDR3 totals 19 residues. Germline CDR1 is KGHSH and CDR2 is LQKENI. V lost 0 bases and J lost 3, with 18 bases in between. The CDR3: CASSPPGSTLDGGANVLTF. CDR3 nucleotides: TGTGCCAGCTCACCACCGGGCAGTACCCTAGATGGTGGGGCCAACGTCCTGACTTTC.

Note on this clone: Without the conserved terminal phenylalanine or tryptophan, this CDR3 likely stems from a read error. It is unclear where the CDR3 begins or ends on the DNA, so no DNA is shown, and the CDR3 is as TCRdb lists it. The V gene is TRBV5-8, the J gene TRBJ1-2. The CDR3 has 13 residues if both end residues are counted. Germline CDR1 is SGHTS and CDR2 is YDEGEE. CDR3 residues: CASGRGSGPKLGG.

This chain uses TRBV2 with TRBJ1-6, with 7 bases matching TRBD1. Germline CDR1 SNHLY, CDR2 FYNNEI. The junction had 11 bases not matched to a gene; V was cut back by 8 bases and J by 1 base. CDR3 length: 17 residues. This CDR3 is CASSRGGGPSYNSPLHF. The CDR3 DNA is TGTGCCAGCTCCAGGGGAGGGGGCCCTTCCTATAATTCACCCCTCCACTTT.

This clone was seen a single time. This chain connects TRBV7-8 to TRBJ1-2; D gene uncertain. Trimming cost V 3 bases and J 4 bases, with 15 bases left between them. CDR1 is SGHVS and CDR2 is FQNEAQ in the germline V gene. The CDR3 totals 15 residues. The CDR3 is CASSLTEGFTYGYTF. The CDR3, as DNA: TGTGCCAGCAGCTTGACCGAAGGTTTCACCTATGGCTACACCTTC.

The chain is built from TRBV30 and TRBJ1-3; D might be TRBD1 (6 bases). CDR3 length equals 13 residues. Germline V gene data show CDR1 as GTSNPN and CDR2 as SVGIG (reference sequence). The V end lost 1 base, the J end lost 5 bases, and 9 bases lay between the germline ends. The CDR3 region is CAWSDQGRNTIYF. CDR3 sequence (DNA): TGTGCCTGGAGTGATCAGGGGAGAAACACCATATATTTT.

The chain links TRBV5-6 to TRBJ1-1; a possible D gene is TRBD1 (6 bases). Germline CDR1 SGHDT, CDR2 YYEEEE. Trimming took 4 bases from V and 5 from J, leaving 12 bases between them. This CDR3 contains 13 residues. This CDR3 reads CASSRGGGTEAFF. CDR3 coding DNA: TGTGCCAGCAGCAGGGGAGGGGGGACTGAAGCTTTCTTT.

The gene calls are TRBV30 and TRBJ2-1; perhaps TRBD1 as D (6 bases). V gave up 1 base and J gave up 5 bases, with 9 bases separating them. The germline CDR1 and CDR2 sequences are GTSNPN and SVGIG (reference sequence). The CDR3 runs to 13 residues. The CDR3 loop is CAWSGDKDNEQFF. The CDR3 DNA is TGTGCCTGGAGTGGGGACAAGGACAATGAGCAGTTCTTC.

The V and J genes are TRBV27 and TRBJ1-2; no definite D call. The germline CDR1 and CDR2 sequences are MNHEY and SMNVEV (reference sequence). Between the trimmed V and J ends, which lost 5 bases and 4 bases, there was a span of 17 bases. CDR3 size: 15 residues. CDR3: CASSPGRRRFYGYTF. The DNA of the CDR3 is TGTGCCAGCAGTCCCGGACGGAGGAGATTCTATGGCTACACCTTC.

This chain connects TRBV7-9 to TRBJ1-2; a weak D match, TRBD1 (6 bases). Germline values: CDR1 SEHNR, CDR2 FQNEAQ (reference sequence). Trimming removed 2 bases at V and 0 bases at J, with 7 bases between. The length of the CDR3 is 14 residues. The CDR3 reads CASSLSGANYGYTF. The CDR3 bases are TGTGCCAGCAGCTTATCAGGGGCTAACTATGGCTACACCTTC. Full variable domain (outside the CDR3, taken from reference TRBV7-9 and TRBJ1-2): DTGVSQNPRHKITKRGQNVTFRCDPISEHNRLYWYRQTLGQGPEFLTYFQNEAQLEKSRLLSDRFSAERPKGSFSTLEIQRTEQGDSAMYLCASSLSGANYGYTFGSGTRLTVV.

The chain is built from TRBV11-3 and TRBJ2-7; TRBD1 matches at 10 bases. V was pared by 5 bases and J by 12 bases, with 10 bases of the junction left unmatched. This CDR3 is built from 13 residues. In germline, CDR1 is SGHNT, CDR2 YENEEA. The CDR3 sequence: CASSARQGADVYF. The DNA for the CDR3 is TGTGCCAGCAGCGCGAGACAGGGGGCGGATGTGTACTTC.

The chain employs TRBV15 and TRBJ1-3, with D possibly matching TRBD1 (6 bases). The CDR3 extends over 18 amino acids. Germline assignment: CDR1 LNHNV and CDR2 YYDKDF (reference sequence). Trimming cost V 3 bases and J 8 bases, with 26 bases left between them. In DNA form, the CDR3 reads TGTGCCACCAGCAGGAACTCATACAGGGCCTTCTCGGAGGACACCATATATTTT. It yields the protein CATSRNSYRAFSEDTIYF.

The chain combines TRBV6-5 with TRBJ2-1, with 10 bases lining up with TRBD2. There are 15 residues in the CDR3. The ends lost 2 bases at V and 3 bases at J; junction bases unmatched: 1. Germline V gene sequence: CDR1 MNHEY, CDR2 SVGAGI. The DNA for the CDR3 is TGTGCCAGCAGTTACGGACTAGCGGACTACAATGAGCAGTTCTTC. It is translated as CASSYGLADYNEQFF.

The chain links TRBV2 to TRBJ1-6; D call uncertain. The CDR3 spans 15 residues. Trimming stripped 7 bases from V and 0 bases from J, with 10 bases between. Per germline, CDR1 SNHLY and CDR2 FYNNEI. The CDR3 coding sequence is TGTGCCAGCATCGGGCGGGGCTCCTATAATTCACCCCTCCACTTT. The encoded protein is CASIGRGSYNSPLHF.

This clone was picked up one time. The chain is built from TRBV4-1 and TRBJ1-5; D not certain. Germline V gene data show CDR1 as MGHRA and CDR2 as YSYEKL. With 0 bases removed from V and 2 bases from J, the gap between germline ends came to 8 bases. The CDR3 covers 15 residues. CDR3 region: CASSQDPHRNQPQHF. The CDR3 region has the DNA TGCGCCAGCAGCCAAGATCCCCATCGCAATCAGCCCCAGCATTTT.

The rearrangement links TRBV19 to TRBJ2-2; D not resolved. The CDR3 consists of 13 residues. Germline loops: CDR1 LNHDA, CDR2 SQIVND (reference sequence). V dropped 7 bases and J dropped 3 bases, with 9 bases sitting between them. The CDR3 DNA sequence: TGTGCCAGTACGGACCCGGACACCGGGGAGCTGTTTTTT. Its translation is CASTDPDTGELFF. Supplemented by reference TRBV19 and TRBJ2-2, the full variable domain reads DGGITQSPKYLFRKEGQNVTLSCEQNLNHDAMYWYRQDPGQGLRLIYYSQIVNDFQKGDIAEGYSVSREKKESFPLTVTSAQKNPTAFYLCASTDPDTGELFFGEGSRLTVL.